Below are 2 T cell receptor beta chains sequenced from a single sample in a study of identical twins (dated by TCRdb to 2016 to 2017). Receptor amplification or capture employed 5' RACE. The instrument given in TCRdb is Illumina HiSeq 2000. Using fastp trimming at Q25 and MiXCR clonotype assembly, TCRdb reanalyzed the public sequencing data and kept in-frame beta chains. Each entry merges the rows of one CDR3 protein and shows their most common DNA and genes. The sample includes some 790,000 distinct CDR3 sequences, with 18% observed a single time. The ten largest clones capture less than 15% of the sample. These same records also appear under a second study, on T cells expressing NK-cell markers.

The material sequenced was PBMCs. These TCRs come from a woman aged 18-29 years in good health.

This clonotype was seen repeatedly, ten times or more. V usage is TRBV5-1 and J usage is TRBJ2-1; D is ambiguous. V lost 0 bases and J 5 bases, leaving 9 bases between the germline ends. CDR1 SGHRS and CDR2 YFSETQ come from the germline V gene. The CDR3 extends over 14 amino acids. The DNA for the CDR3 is TGCGCCAGCAGCTTGGGTAGTTCAAACAATGAGCAGTTCTTC. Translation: CASSLGSSNNEQFF.

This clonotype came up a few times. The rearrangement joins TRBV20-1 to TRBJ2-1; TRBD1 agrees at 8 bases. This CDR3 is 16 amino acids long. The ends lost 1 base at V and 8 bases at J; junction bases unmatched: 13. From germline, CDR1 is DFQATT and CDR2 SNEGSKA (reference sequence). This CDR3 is CSARGYDRGQEDEQFF. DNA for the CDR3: TGCAGTGCTAGAGGGTACGACAGGGGACAGGAAGATGAGCAGTTCTTC.